Here is one TCR beta chain with its context. The sample comes from a study of OX40 agonist ivuxolimab in advanced cancers. Looking at the study overall: Head and neck, renal cell, melanoma or hepatocellular carcinoma were the cancers that dose-escalation patients had.

The V gene's germline CDR1 is MNHEY and CDR2 SMNVEV (reference sequence). J lost 6 bases, V lost 0 bases, and 9 bases had no gene match. CDR3 length equals 16 residues. Generated by immunoSEQ multiplex PCR, the TCRdb table keeps only in-frame clones and is missing some. The top ten clones hold over 9.5% of a sample with some 46,000 clones, about 89% of them seen once. The receptor's source is an adult with an advanced solid tumor such as melanoma, head and neck, liver or kidney cancer. The V call is TRBV27, the J call TRBJ1-2; 8 nucleotides align to TRBD1. The sequencing used CD4+ or CD8+ T cells sorted from blood, collected in a trial of the OX40 agonist ivuxolimab. The CDR3 sequence is CASSLSPTGAIDGYTF. CDR3 DNA: TGTGCCAGCAGTTTATCCCCGACAGGGGCCATCGATGGCTACACCTTC.